These T cell receptor beta chains were read from a single sample in a study of T cells after yellow fever vaccination. TCRdb re-analysed the 5' RACE reads in MiXCR, keeping a single row per CDR3 protein. This sample has 400,000 to 450,000 distinct CDR3 sequences, with about 17% found just once. The sequencing here drew on PBMCs, taken before the yellow fever booster vaccination. The receptors were gathered from a young man who received the YFV17D yellow fever vaccine. Both conserved end residues are part of each CDR3. Fields, in order: clone size, J gene, V gene, D gene, CDR3 protein, CDR3 DNA. The D gene is left open where the match is weak. Rows give clone size only sometimes, using once, few, many, or a class for an expanded clone.

abundance: many
j_gene: TRBJ2-7
v_gene: TRBV20-1
d_gene: TRBD2
CDR3aa: CSANPGLAGGYYEQYF
CDR3nt: TGCAGTGCTAATCCGGGACTAGCGGGGGGGTACTACGAGCAGTACTTC

abundance: -
j_gene: TRBJ1-2
v_gene: TRBV12-2
d_gene: -
CDR3aa: CASRLGDGAYGYTF
CDR3nt: TGTGCAAGTCGCTTAGGGGACGGGGCCTATGGCTACACCTTC

abundance: -
j_gene: TRBJ2-6
v_gene: TRBV7-6
d_gene: -
CDR3aa: CASSESSGANVLTF
CDR3nt: TGTGCCAGCAGCGAGAGCTCTGGGGCCAACGTCCTGACTTTC

abundance: few
j_gene: TRBJ2-3
v_gene: TRBV7-6
d_gene: TRBD2
CDR3aa: CASSFGGGASDTQYF
CDR3nt: TGTGCCAGCAGCTTTGGCGGGGGGGCTTCAGATACGCAGTATTTT

abundance: -
j_gene: TRBJ2-5
v_gene: TRBV11-2
d_gene: -
CDR3aa: CASSSLGGGSETQYF
CDR3nt: TGTGCCAGCAGCTCACTAGGGGGGGGTTCGGAGACCCAGTACTTC

abundance: few
j_gene: TRBJ1-3
v_gene: TRBV7-2
d_gene: -
CDR3aa: CASSLVSSQSSGNTIYF
CDR3nt: TGTGCCAGCAGCTTAGTATCTTCCCAGAGCTCTGGAAACACCATATATTTT

abundance: -
j_gene: TRBJ1-2
v_gene: TRBV6-5
d_gene: -
CDR3aa: CASSYSRWGFGYTF
CDR3nt: TGTGCCAGCAGTTACTCGCGATGGGGGTTTGGCTACACCTTC

abundance: -
j_gene: TRBJ1-1
v_gene: TRBV29-1
d_gene: -
CDR3aa: CSVDQGTTEAFF
CDR3nt: TGCAGCGTTGATCAGGGCACCACTGAAGCTTTCTTT

abundance: few
j_gene: TRBJ1-6
v_gene: TRBV9
d_gene: -
CDR3aa: CASSVEQGFGTLHF
CDR3nt: TGTGCCAGCAGCGTAGAACAAGGTTTTGGCACCCTCCACTTT

abundance: many
j_gene: TRBJ2-1
v_gene: TRBV7-9
d_gene: -
CDR3aa: CASSAGNSYNEQFF
CDR3nt: TGTGCCAGCAGCGCGGGGAATTCCTACAATGAGCAGTTCTTC

abundance: -
j_gene: TRBJ2-1
v_gene: TRBV7-3
d_gene: -
CDR3aa: CASSLTPLANEQFF
CDR3nt: TGTGCCAGCAGCTTAACCCCCCTAGCAAATGAGCAGTTCTTC

abundance: many
j_gene: TRBJ2-5
v_gene: TRBV12-3/TRBV12-4
d_gene: TRBD1
CDR3aa: CASSWGTGGETQYF
CDR3nt: TGTGCCAGCAGTTGGGGGACAGGGGGAGAGACCCAGTACTTC

abundance: -
j_gene: TRBJ2-3
v_gene: TRBV5-1
d_gene: -
CDR3aa: CASSLEGSSTDTQYF
CDR3nt: TGCGCCAGCAGCTTGGAGGGCTCAAGCACAGATACGCAGTATTTT

abundance: few
j_gene: TRBJ2-1
v_gene: TRBV4-3
d_gene: TRBD1
CDR3aa: CASSQDRDRDNEQFF
CDR3nt: TGCGCCAGCAGCCAAGATCGGGACAGAGACAATGAGCAGTTCTTC

abundance: -
j_gene: TRBJ2-5
v_gene: TRBV27
d_gene: -
CDR3aa: CASSTGRGETQYF
CDR3nt: TGTGCCAGCAGTACCGGCAGGGGAGAGACCCAGTACTTC

abundance: few
j_gene: TRBJ2-3
v_gene: TRBV5-6
d_gene: -
CDR3aa: CASSLDVADTQYF
CDR3nt: TGTGCCAGCAGCTTGGATGTGGCAGATACGCAGTATTTT

abundance: -
j_gene: TRBJ1-1
v_gene: TRBV5-1
d_gene: TRBD1
CDR3aa: CASSLGDRGPSTEAFF
CDR3nt: TGCGCCAGCAGCTTGGGAGACAGGGGTCCGAGTACTGAAGCTTTCTTT

abundance: few
j_gene: TRBJ1-1
v_gene: TRBV24-1
d_gene: -
CDR3aa: CATSDNRNTEAFF
CDR3nt: TGTGCCACCAGCGACAACAGGAACACTGAAGCTTTCTTT

abundance: few
j_gene: TRBJ2-3
v_gene: TRBV11-2
d_gene: -
CDR3aa: CASSFLHSPSTDTQYF
CDR3nt: TGTGCCAGCAGCTTCCTACACTCGCCAAGCACAGATACGCAGTATTTT

abundance: few
j_gene: TRBJ1-1
v_gene: TRBV12-3/TRBV12-4
d_gene: -
CDR3aa: CASSLNRAVRTEAFF
CDR3nt: TGTGCCAGCAGTTTAAACAGGGCAGTGAGAACTGAAGCTTTCTTT

abundance: many
j_gene: TRBJ1-1
v_gene: TRBV20-1
d_gene: TRBD1
CDR3aa: CSARGQLNTEAFF
CDR3nt: TGCAGTGCTAGGGGACAGCTGAACACTGAAGCTTTCTTT

abundance: -
j_gene: TRBJ1-2
v_gene: TRBV4-1
d_gene: TRBD1
CDR3aa: CASSQGYQGAYGYTF
CDR3nt: TGCGCCAGCAGCCAAGGCTACCAGGGGGCTTATGGCTACACCTTC

abundance: -
j_gene: TRBJ2-2
v_gene: TRBV5-6
d_gene: TRBD1
CDR3aa: CASSLGQGIRGTGELFF
CDR3nt: TGTGCCAGCAGCTTGGGACAGGGTATTCGTGGCACCGGGGAGCTGTTTTTT

abundance: few
j_gene: TRBJ2-3
v_gene: TRBV4-3
d_gene: -
CDR3aa: CASSQDGPPGVDTQYF
CDR3nt: TGCGCCAGCAGCCAAGACGGCCCCCCCGGGGTAGATACGCAGTATTTT

abundance: many
j_gene: TRBJ1-5
v_gene: TRBV4-3
d_gene: TRBD1
CDR3aa: CASSQDRTGLNQPQHF
CDR3nt: TGCGCCAGCAGCCAAGATCGGACAGGATTAAATCAGCCCCAGCATTTT

abundance: -
j_gene: TRBJ2-7
v_gene: TRBV11-2
d_gene: -
CDR3aa: CASSSIGTPAYEQYF
CDR3nt: TGTGCCAGCAGCTCAATAGGGACGCCGGCCTACGAGCAGTACTTC

abundance: -
j_gene: TRBJ1-1
v_gene: TRBV6-6
d_gene: -
CDR3aa: CASSLPDGGAHTEAFF
CDR3nt: TGTGCCAGCAGTTTGCCGGACGGGGGGGCCCACACTGAAGCTTTCTTT

abundance: -
j_gene: TRBJ2-1
v_gene: TRBV20-1
d_gene: -
CDR3aa: CSPGVGNEQFF
CDR3nt: TGCAGTCCCGGGGTGGGCAATGAGCAGTTCTTC

abundance: -
j_gene: TRBJ1-4
v_gene: TRBV24-1
d_gene: -
CDR3aa: CATSDVGEVLFF
CDR3nt: TGTGCCACCAGTGATGTGGGTGAGGTACTGTTTTTT

abundance: few
j_gene: TRBJ2-3
v_gene: TRBV15
d_gene: -
CDR3aa: CATSRDRRLDTQYF
CDR3nt: TGTGCCACCAGCAGAGATCGCAGGTTAGATACGCAGTATTTT

abundance: few
j_gene: TRBJ2-1
v_gene: TRBV4-3
d_gene: -
CDR3aa: CASSQDRGQGFSNEQFF
CDR3nt: TGCGCCAGCAGCCAAGATAGAGGGCAGGGGTTTAGCAATGAGCAGTTCTTC

abundance: -
j_gene: TRBJ1-1
v_gene: TRBV20-1
d_gene: TRBD1
CDR3aa: CSARMRGPSNTEAFF
CDR3nt: TGCAGTGCTAGAATGAGGGGGCCTTCGAACACTGAAGCTTTCTTT

abundance: few
j_gene: TRBJ2-7
v_gene: TRBV6-5
d_gene: -
CDR3aa: CASSSPGTYEQYF
CDR3nt: TGTGCCAGCAGTTCCCCGGGTACCTACGAGCAGTACTTC

abundance: few
j_gene: TRBJ1-1
v_gene: TRBV18
d_gene: -
CDR3aa: CASSPVGRETEAFF
CDR3nt: TGTGCCAGCTCACCAGTAGGTAGAGAAACTGAAGCTTTCTTT

abundance: -
j_gene: TRBJ2-6
v_gene: TRBV5-1
d_gene: -
CDR3aa: CASSLARAGTSGANVLTF
CDR3nt: TGCGCCAGCAGCTTGGCCAGGGCGGGAACCTCTGGGGCCAACGTCCTGACTTTC

abundance: few
j_gene: TRBJ1-1
v_gene: TRBV5-6
d_gene: -
CDR3aa: CASSLEGWVGTEAFF
CDR3nt: TGTGCCAGCAGCTTGGAGGGATGGGTAGGCACTGAAGCTTTCTTT

abundance: few
j_gene: TRBJ2-7
v_gene: TRBV3-1
d_gene: -
CDR3aa: CASSRSRDGSYEQYF
CDR3nt: TGTGCCAGCAGCCGCAGTAGGGACGGGAGCTACGAGCAGTACTTC

abundance: -
j_gene: TRBJ1-6
v_gene: TRBV19
d_gene: -
CDR3aa: CASSGNGSPLHF
CDR3nt: TGTGCCAGTAGTGGGAACGGTTCACCCCTCCACTTT

abundance: -
j_gene: TRBJ2-3
v_gene: TRBV12-3/TRBV12-4
d_gene: -
CDR3aa: CASGRFPTDTQYF
CDR3nt: TGTGCCTCGGGCCGCTTCCCCACAGATACGCAGTATTTT

abundance: -
j_gene: TRBJ1-3
v_gene: TRBV27
d_gene: -
CDR3aa: CASSLGGPYSGNTIYF
CDR3nt: TGTGCCAGCAGTTTGGGGGGGCCGTACTCTGGAAACACCATATATTTT

abundance: many
j_gene: TRBJ1-1
v_gene: TRBV4-3
d_gene: TRBD1
CDR3aa: CASSQQGGDTEAFF
CDR3nt: TGCGCCAGCAGCCAACAGGGGGGGGACACTGAAGCTTTCTTT

abundance: -
j_gene: TRBJ2-3
v_gene: TRBV10-3
d_gene: -
CDR3aa: CAISLGAGALPDTQYF
CDR3nt: TGTGCCATCAGTTTAGGGGCGGGGGCCCTACCAGATACGCAGTATTTT

abundance: -
j_gene: TRBJ2-3
v_gene: TRBV6-2/TRBV6-3
d_gene: -
CDR3aa: CASHKGGAADTQYF
CDR3nt: TGTGCCAGCCATAAGGGGGGCGCGGCAGATACGCAGTATTTT

abundance: -
j_gene: TRBJ2-7
v_gene: TRBV7-2
d_gene: TRBD1
CDR3aa: CASSLVGTGLSYEQYF
CDR3nt: TGTGCCAGCAGCTTAGTCGGGACAGGGTTATCCTACGAGCAGTACTTC

abundance: few
j_gene: TRBJ2-2
v_gene: TRBV24-1
d_gene: -
CDR3aa: CATSERLSGSGELFF
CDR3nt: TGTGCCACCAGTGAGAGGCTTAGCGGAAGCGGGGAGCTGTTTTTT

abundance: few
j_gene: TRBJ1-2
v_gene: TRBV11-2
d_gene: -
CDR3aa: CASSFGSGPSYGYTF
CDR3nt: TGTGCCAGCAGCTTCGGAAGCGGGCCTTCCTATGGCTACACCTTC

abundance: many
j_gene: TRBJ2-1
v_gene: TRBV7-6
d_gene: TRBD2
CDR3aa: CASRSTSGGANEQFF
CDR3nt: TGTGCCAGCAGATCAACTAGCGGGGGGGCCAATGAGCAGTTCTTC

abundance: -
j_gene: TRBJ2-7
v_gene: TRBV15
d_gene: -
CDR3aa: CATSGLPGYEQYF
CDR3nt: TGTGCCACCAGCGGCCTGCCTGGCTACGAGCAGTACTTC

abundance: many
j_gene: TRBJ1-1
v_gene: TRBV12-3/TRBV12-4
d_gene: -
CDR3aa: CASSFAGSAEAFF
CDR3nt: TGTGCCAGCAGTTTTGCCGGCAGCGCTGAAGCTTTCTTT

abundance: -
j_gene: TRBJ2-5
v_gene: TRBV20-1
d_gene: -
CDR3aa: CSARDFRASPGTQYF
CDR3nt: TGCAGTGCTAGAGATTTTCGGGCCTCCCCTGGGACCCAGTACTTC

abundance: -
j_gene: TRBJ1-6
v_gene: TRBV5-6
d_gene: -
CDR3aa: CASSSAGYYNSPLHF
CDR3nt: TGTGCCAGCAGCTCGGCCGGATACTATAATTCACCCCTCCACTTT